The 5 T cell receptor beta chains below were found in one sample sequenced in a study of T cells in Graves' hyperthyroidism and ophthalmopathy (dated by TCRdb to about 2019). The library was obtained by multiplex PCR. The sequencer listed for this sample is Illumina HiSeq 2000. Amplification of TCR beta CDR3 regions was carried out from RNA transcripts. A first-round RT-PCR of the TCR CDR3 used the HTBI primer set with the Qiagen OneStep RT-PCR kit. The public reads were reprocessed in TCRdb via fastp at Q25 and MiXCR, keeping in-frame beta chains. Rows are unified per CDR3 protein, each entry keeping the most common DNA and genes. In this sample the table shows 500,000 to 650,000 distinct CDR3 sequences, over 35% of which occur a single time. The ten top clones hold about two fifths of the sample. Sequencing was done on a sample of peripheral blood or thyroid tissue (not recorded which). Receptors were obtained from an adult woman with Graves' disease, either hyperthyroidism or ophthalmopathy (not recorded which).

The rearrangement joins TRBV7-2 to TRBJ1-2; D gene unclear. Per germline, CDR1 SGHTA and CDR2 FQGNSA. CDR3 length equals 13 residues. The V gene lost 5 bases and the J gene lost 3 bases, with 10 bases spanning the gap. CDR3 residues: CASSLYGYYGYTF. The CDR3 DNA follows: TGTGCCAGCAGCCTGTACGGATACTATGGCTACACCTTC.

The chain joins TRBV20-1 to TRBJ1-5, with unresolved D. The germline V and J ends were trimmed by 5 bases and 11 bases, with 22 bases remaining between them. The germline gives CDR1 DFQATT, CDR2 SNEGSKA (reference sequence). This CDR3 has 14 residues. CDR3 sequence reads: CSAGVAGGGETQHF. CDR3 DNA: TGCAGTGCTGGAGTAGCGGGAGGAGGAGAGACCCAGCATTTT.

Regarding this clonotype: At one of its ends the junction is not consistent with the germline gene, which may arise from a read error. V usage is TRBV6-5 and J usage is TRBJ1-6; no firm D call. The CDR3 runs to 17 residues. CDR1 and CDR2 (germline): MNHEY, SVGAGI. DNA for the CDR3: TGTGTCAGCAGTCAGCCCAGACTGAGCTCCTATAATTCACCCCTCCACTTT. Translation: CVSSQPRLSSYNSPLHF.

A note on this clonotype: Mismatch with germline at one junction end may stem from a read error. The CDR3 DNA follows: TGTGCCAGCAGCCAGGGAACTGCCGGGGGGCTGTTTTTT. This sequence encodes CASSQGTAGGLFF. The chain joins TRBV7-9 to TRBJ2-2; D perhaps matches TRBD2 (6 bases). This CDR3 spans 13 amino acids. Germline CDR1 reads SEHNR; CDR2 reads FQNEAQ (reference sequence).

In regard to this clonotype: This may be a read error: a much more frequent sequence differs by one nucleotide. This chain uses TRBV10-3 with TRBJ2-5; the match to TRBD2 covers 9 bases. This CDR3 region has 15 residues. CDR1 is ENHRY and CDR2 is SYGVKD in the germline V gene. Trimming cost V 8 bases and J 1 base; bases outside gene matches: 8. CDR3 region: CAIGPGREGQETQYF. DNA for the CDR3: TGTGCCATCGGTCCGGGGCGGGAGGGCCAAGAGACCCAGTACTTC.